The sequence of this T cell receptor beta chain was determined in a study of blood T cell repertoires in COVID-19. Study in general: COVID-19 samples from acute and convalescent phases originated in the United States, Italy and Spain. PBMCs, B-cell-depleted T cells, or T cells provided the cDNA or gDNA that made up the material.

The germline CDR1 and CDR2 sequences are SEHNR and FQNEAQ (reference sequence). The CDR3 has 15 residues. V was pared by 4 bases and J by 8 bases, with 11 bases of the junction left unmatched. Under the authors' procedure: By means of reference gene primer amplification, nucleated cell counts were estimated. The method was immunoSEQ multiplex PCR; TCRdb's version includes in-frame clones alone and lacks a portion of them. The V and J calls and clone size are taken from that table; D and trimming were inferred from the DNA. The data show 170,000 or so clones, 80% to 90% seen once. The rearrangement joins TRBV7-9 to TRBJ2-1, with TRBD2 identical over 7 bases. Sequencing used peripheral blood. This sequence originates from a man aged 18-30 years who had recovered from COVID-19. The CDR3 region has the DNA TGTGCCAGCAGCTCCGGGGGAGGGCCTGGCGATGAGCAGTTCTTC. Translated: CASSSGGGPGDEQFF.